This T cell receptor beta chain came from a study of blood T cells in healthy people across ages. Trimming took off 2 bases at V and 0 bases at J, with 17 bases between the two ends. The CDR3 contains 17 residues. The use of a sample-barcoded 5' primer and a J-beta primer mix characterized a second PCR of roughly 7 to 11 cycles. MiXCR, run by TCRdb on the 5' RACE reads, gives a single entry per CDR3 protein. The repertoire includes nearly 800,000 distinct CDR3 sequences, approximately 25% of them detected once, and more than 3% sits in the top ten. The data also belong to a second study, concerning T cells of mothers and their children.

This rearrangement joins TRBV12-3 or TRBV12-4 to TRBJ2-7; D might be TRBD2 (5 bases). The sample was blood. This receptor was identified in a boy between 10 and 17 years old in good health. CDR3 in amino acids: CASSLSRGPNLSYEQYF. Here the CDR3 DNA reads TGTGCCAGCAGTTTAAGTCGCGGGCCGAATCTCTCCTACGAGCAGTACTTC.